The 10 T cell receptor beta chains below were found in one sample sequenced in a study of blood T cell repertoires in COVID-19. The assay was immunoSEQ multiplex PCR, and TCRdb's table has in-frame clones only and misses some. The sample includes 61,000 or so clones, roughly 90% seen only once; the top ten take roughly 23%. Specimen: peripheral blood. Every receptor here comes from a woman aged 50 to 65 with active or convalescent COVID-19.

The chain employs TRBV4-1 and TRBJ2-2; possible D gene TRBD2, 6 bases. Per the germline V gene, CDR1 is MGHRA and CDR2 is YSYEKL. V was shortened by 3 bases and J by 3 bases, with 8 bases between the two germline ends. The CDR3 has 14 residues. CDR3 in DNA: TGCGCCAGCAGCCAGGGGGGTTACACCGGGGAGCTGTTTTTT. It translates to CASSQGGYTGELFF.

V gene TRBV7-9 combines with J gene TRBJ2-6, with TRBD2 as a possible D gene (7 bases). Trimming shortened V by 5 bases and J by 4 bases, and 15 bases separated the two germline ends. The length of the CDR3 is 16 residues. From germline, CDR1 is SEHNR and CDR2 FQNEAQ (reference sequence). The CDR3 protein is CASSLAGAGGANVLTF. The CDR3 nucleotides are TGTGCCAGCAGCCTCGCGGGGGCAGGCGGGGCCAACGTCCTGACTTTC. Complete variable domain (other parts from reference TRBV7-9 and TRBJ2-6): DTGVSQNPRHKITKRGQNVTFRCDPISEHNRLYWYRQTLGQGPEFLTYFQNEAQLEKSRLLSDRFSAERPKGSFSTLEIQRTEQGDSAMYLCASSLAGAGGANVLTFGAGSRLTVL.

The chain joins TRBV5-1 to TRBJ2-4, with 9 bases identical to TRBD2. This CDR3 comprises 18 residues. V lost 0 bases to trimming and J lost 5 bases; unmatched junction nucleotides: 12. CDR1 is SGHRS, CDR2 YFSETQ, per germline. The CDR3 loop reads CASSLGFRAGGDENIQYF. Here the CDR3 DNA reads TGCGCCAGCAGCTTGGGTTTTAGGGCGGGAGGGGATGAAAACATTCAGTACTTC.

V is TRBV2 and J is TRBJ2-5; TRBD1 is a possible D gene (6 bases). This CDR3 comprises 13 residues. The V end lost 8 bases, the J end lost 4 bases, and 14 bases lay between the germline ends. CDR1 and CDR2 from the germline V gene are SNHLY and FYNNEI. DNA for the CDR3: TGTGCCAGCCCCAACAGGGTTTCAGAGACCCAGTACTTC. It specifies CASPNRVSETQYF.

The chain employs TRBV27 and TRBJ1-2, with TRBD1 matching 9 bases. This CDR3 has 15 amino acids. The V gene's germline CDR1 is MNHEY and CDR2 SMNVEV (reference sequence). V lost 6 bases, J lost 4 bases, and 9 bases stayed unmatched. CDR3 in amino acids: CASRGLGTGSYGYTF. As DNA, the CDR3 is TGTGCCAGCAGAGGACTCGGGACAGGGAGCTATGGCTACACCTTC.

The chain combines TRBV7-6 with TRBJ2-5; a possible D gene is TRBD2 (5 bases). V dropped 1 base and J dropped 2 bases, with 14 bases sitting between them. CDR1 and CDR2 from the germline V gene are SGHVS and FNYEAQ. This CDR3 is 16 amino acids long. This CDR3 reads CASSLGTAGRQETQYF. Written as DNA, the CDR3 is TGTGCCAGCAGCTTAGGGACTGCCGGAAGACAAGAGACCCAGTACTTC.

The genes are TRBV7-8 and TRBJ2-7, with 8 positions matching TRBD1. Germline V gives CDR1 SGHVS, CDR2 FQNEAQ. The CDR3 is 12 residues long. J was trimmed by 6 bases and V by 2 bases; bases with no gene match: 0. CDR3: CASSLTGGEQYF. CDR3 nucleotides: TGTGCCAGCAGCTTAACAGGGGGCGAGCAGTACTTC.

The chain recombines TRBV7-3 with TRBJ2-1; 7 bases fit TRBD2. The CDR3 totals 12 residues. V gave up 10 bases and J gave up 8 bases; unmatched junction bases: 8. Germline loops: CDR1 SGHTA, CDR2 FQGTGA. CDR3 sequence reads: CATGNRGDEQFF. The CDR3 DNA is TGTGCCACCGGGAATCGGGGGGATGAGCAGTTCTTC. Complete variable domain (other parts from reference TRBV7-3 and TRBJ2-1): GAGVSQTPSNKVTEKGKYVELRCDPISGHTALYWYRQSLGQGPEFLIYFQGTGAADDSGLPNDRFFAVRPEGSVSTLKIQRTERGDSAVYLCATGNRGDEQFFGPGTRLTVL.

The chain is built from TRBV9 and TRBJ2-1; 8 bases map to TRBD2. The CDR3 sequence is 17 residues long. Germline CDR1 reads SGDLS; CDR2 reads YYNGEE. Losses at the gene ends were 0 bases for V and 6 bases for J; bases not matched to a gene: 11. As DNA, the CDR3 is TGTGCCAGCAGCGTAGAGTCGGGAGGGAGTCGGGGCAATGAGCAGTTCTTC. Protein product: CASSVESGGSRGNEQFF.

The rearrangement links TRBV5-4 to TRBJ1-1; no firm D call. The CDR3 spans 12 residues. Germline loops: CDR1 SGHNT, CDR2 YYREEE (reference sequence). V was trimmed by 0 bases and J by 4 bases, leaving 4 bases between them. As DNA, the CDR3 is TGTGCCAGCAGCTTGGGCGTCACTGAAGCTTTCTTT. Encoded protein: CASSLGVTEAFF.